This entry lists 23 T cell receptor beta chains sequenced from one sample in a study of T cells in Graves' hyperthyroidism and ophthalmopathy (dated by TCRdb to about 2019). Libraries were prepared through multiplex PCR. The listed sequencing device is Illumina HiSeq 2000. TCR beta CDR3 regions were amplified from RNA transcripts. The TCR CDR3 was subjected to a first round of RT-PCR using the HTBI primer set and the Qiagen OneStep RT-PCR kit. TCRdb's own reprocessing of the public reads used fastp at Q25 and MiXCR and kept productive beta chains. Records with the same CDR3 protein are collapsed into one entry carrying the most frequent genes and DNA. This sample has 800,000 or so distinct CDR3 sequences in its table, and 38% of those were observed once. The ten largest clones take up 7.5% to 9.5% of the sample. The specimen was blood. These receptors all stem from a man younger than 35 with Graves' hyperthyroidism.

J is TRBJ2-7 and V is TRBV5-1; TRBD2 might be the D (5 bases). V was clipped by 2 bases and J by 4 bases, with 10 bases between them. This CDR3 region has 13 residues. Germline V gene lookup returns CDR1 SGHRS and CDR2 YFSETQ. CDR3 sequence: CASSFESGYEQYF. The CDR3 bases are TGCGCCAGCAGCTTTGAGTCGGGGTACGAGCAGTACTTC.

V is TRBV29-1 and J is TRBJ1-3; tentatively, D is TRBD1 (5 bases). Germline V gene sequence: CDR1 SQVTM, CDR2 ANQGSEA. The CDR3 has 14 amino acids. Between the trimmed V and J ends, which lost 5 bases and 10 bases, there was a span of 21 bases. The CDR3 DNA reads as TGCAGCGTTATGGGACTAGCGGGAGGAGAGACCATATATTTT. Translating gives CSVMGLAGGETIYF.

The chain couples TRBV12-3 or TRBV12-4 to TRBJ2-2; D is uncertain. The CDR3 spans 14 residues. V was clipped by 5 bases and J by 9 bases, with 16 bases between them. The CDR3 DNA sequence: TGTGCCAGCAGTGAAGGGTTGAAAGACCGGGAGCTGTTTTTT. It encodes CASSEGLKDRELFF.

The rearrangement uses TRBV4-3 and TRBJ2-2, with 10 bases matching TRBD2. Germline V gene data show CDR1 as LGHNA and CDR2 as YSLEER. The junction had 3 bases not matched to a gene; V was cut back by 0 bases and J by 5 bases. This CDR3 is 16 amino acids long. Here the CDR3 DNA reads TGCGCCAGCAGCCAAGATTCGACTAGCGGGACCGGGGAGCTGTTTTTT. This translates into CASSQDSTSGTGELFF.

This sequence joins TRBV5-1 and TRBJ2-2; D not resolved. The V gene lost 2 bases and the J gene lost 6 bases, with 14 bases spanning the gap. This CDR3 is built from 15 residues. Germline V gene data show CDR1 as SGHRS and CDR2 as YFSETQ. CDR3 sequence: CASSLIGLQSGELFF. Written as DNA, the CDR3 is TGCGCCAGCAGCTTAATTGGATTGCAATCCGGGGAGCTGTTTTTT. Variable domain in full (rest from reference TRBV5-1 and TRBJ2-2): KAGVTQTPRYLIKTRGQQVTLSCSPISGHRSVSWYQQTPGQGLQFLFEYFSETQRNKGNFPGRFSGRQFSNSRSEMNVSTLELGDSALYLCASSLIGLQSGELFFGEGSRLTVL.

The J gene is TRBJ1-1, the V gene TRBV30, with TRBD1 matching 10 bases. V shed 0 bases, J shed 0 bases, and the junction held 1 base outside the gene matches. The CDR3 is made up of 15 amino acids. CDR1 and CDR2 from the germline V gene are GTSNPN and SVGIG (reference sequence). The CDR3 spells CAWSVGTGVNTEAFF. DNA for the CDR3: TGTGCCTGGAGTGTAGGGACAGGGGTGAACACTGAAGCTTTCTTT.

The CDR3 DNA is TGCAGTGCTGGACAGGGCATTGAAGCTTTCTTT. Amino acids: CSAGQGIEAFF. The genes are TRBV20-1 and TRBJ1-1, with TRBD1 matching 8 bases. The CDR3 consists of 11 residues. Germline V gene sequence: CDR1 DFQATT, CDR2 SNEGSKA (reference sequence). V lost 5 bases, J lost 7 bases, and 3 bases stayed unmatched.

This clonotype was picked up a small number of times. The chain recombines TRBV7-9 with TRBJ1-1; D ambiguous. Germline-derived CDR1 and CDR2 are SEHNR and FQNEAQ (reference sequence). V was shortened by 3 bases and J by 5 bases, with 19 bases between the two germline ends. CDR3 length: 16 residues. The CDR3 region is CASSFNRRVGSTEAFF. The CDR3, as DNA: TGTGCCAGCAGCTTCAACCGTCGGGTCGGAAGTACTGAAGCTTTCTTT.

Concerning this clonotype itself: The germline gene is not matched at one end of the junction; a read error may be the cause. The CDR3 sequence: CASTYVTGGLYGYTF. The CDR3 nucleotides read TGTGCCAGCACTTACGTCACAGGGGGATTATATGGCTACACCTTC. V gene TRBV6-5 combines with J gene TRBJ1-2, with 8 nucleotides matching TRBD1. The germline gives CDR1 MNHEY, CDR2 SVGAGI. The CDR3 is made up of 15 amino acids.

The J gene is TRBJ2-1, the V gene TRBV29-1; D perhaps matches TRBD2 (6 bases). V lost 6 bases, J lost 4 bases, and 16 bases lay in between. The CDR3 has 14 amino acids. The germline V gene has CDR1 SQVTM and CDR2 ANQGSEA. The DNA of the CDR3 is TGCAGCGTAATAGCGGTAGAAGCTTACAATGAGCAGTTCTTC. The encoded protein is CSVIAVEAYNEQFF.

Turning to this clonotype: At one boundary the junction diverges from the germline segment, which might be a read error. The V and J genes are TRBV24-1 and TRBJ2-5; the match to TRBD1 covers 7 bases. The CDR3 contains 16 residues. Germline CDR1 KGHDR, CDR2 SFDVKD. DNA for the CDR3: TGTGCCAGCAGTGACCCCGGGACAGAAAGGAAAGAGACCCAGTACTTC. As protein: CASSDPGTERKETQYF.

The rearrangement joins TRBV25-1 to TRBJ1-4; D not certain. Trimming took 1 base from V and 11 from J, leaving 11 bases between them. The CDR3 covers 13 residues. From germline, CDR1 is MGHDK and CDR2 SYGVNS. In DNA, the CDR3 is TGTGCCAGCAGTGAATTGTGGAGTGAGAAACTGTTTTTT. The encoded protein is CASSELWSEKLFF.

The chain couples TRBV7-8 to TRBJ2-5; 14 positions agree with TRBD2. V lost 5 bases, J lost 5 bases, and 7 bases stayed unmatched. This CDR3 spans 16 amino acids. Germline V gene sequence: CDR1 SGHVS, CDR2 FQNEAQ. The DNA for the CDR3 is TGTGCCAGCAGCCGAGTGGGACTAGCGGGGGTGGAGACCCAGTACTTC. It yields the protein CASSRVGLAGVETQYF.

The CDR3 protein is CSAIRGNTYEQYF. Written as DNA, the CDR3 is TGCAGTGCTATCAGGGGGAACACCTACGAGCAGTACTTC. The chain joins TRBV20-1 to TRBJ2-7; 7 nucleotides match TRBD1. CDR1 and CDR2 from the germline V gene are DFQATT and SNEGSKA (reference sequence). The CDR3 spans 13 residues. The V gene end was trimmed by 4 bases and the J gene end by 2 bases; junction bases not matched to a gene: 5.

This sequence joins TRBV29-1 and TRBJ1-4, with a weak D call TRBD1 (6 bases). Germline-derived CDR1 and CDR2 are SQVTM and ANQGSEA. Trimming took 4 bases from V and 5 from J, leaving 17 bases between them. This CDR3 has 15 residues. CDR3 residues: CSVAGVYGYNEKLFF. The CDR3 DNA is TGCAGCGTTGCAGGGGTCTATGGCTACAATGAAAAACTGTTTTTT. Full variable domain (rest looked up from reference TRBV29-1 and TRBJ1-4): SAVISQKPSRDICQRGTSLTIQCQVDSQVTMMFWYRQQPGQSLTLIATANQGSEATYESGFVIDKFPISRPNLTFSTLTVSNMSPEDSSIYLCSVAGVYGYNEKLFFGSGTQLSVL.

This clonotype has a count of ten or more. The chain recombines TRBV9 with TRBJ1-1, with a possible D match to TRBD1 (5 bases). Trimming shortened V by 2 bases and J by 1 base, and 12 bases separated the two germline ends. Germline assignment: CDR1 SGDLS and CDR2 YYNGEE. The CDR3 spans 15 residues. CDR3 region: CASSVLGGRNTEAFF. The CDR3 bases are TGTGCCAGCAGCGTTTTGGGGGGGAGGAACACTGAAGCTTTCTTT.

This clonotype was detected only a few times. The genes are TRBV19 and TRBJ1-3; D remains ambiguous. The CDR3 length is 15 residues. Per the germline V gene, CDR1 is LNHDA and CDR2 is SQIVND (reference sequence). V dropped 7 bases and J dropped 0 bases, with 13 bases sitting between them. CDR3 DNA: TGTGCCAGTAAAGACGGCGTGGGCTCTGGAAACACCATATATTTT. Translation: CASKDGVGSGNTIYF. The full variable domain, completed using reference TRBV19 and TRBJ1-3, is DGGITQSPKYLFRKEGQNVTLSCEQNLNHDAMYWYRQDPGQGLRLIYYSQIVNDFQKGDIAEGYSVSREKKESFPLTVTSAQKNPTAFYLCASKDGVGSGNTIYFGEGSWLTVV.

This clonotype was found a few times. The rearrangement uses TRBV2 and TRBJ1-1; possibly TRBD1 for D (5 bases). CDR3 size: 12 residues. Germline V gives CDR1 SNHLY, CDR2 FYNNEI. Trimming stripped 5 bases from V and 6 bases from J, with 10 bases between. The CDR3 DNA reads TGTGCCAGCAGTTACCCGGGACCTGAAGCTTTCTTT. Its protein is CASSYPGPEAFF. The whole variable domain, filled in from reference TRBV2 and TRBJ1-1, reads EPEVTQTPSHQVTQMGQEVILRCVPISNHLYFYWYRQILGQKVEFLVSFYNNEISEKSEIFDDQFSVERPDGSNFTLKIRSTKLEDSAMYFCASSYPGPEAFFGQGTRLTVV.

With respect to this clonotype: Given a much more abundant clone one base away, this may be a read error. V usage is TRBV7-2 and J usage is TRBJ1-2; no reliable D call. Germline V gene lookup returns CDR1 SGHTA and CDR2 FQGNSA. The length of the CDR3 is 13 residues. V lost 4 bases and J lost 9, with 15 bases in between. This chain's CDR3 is CASSSGDLYSYTF. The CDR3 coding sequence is TGTGCCAGCAGCTCAGGCGACCTTTACAGCTACACCTTC.

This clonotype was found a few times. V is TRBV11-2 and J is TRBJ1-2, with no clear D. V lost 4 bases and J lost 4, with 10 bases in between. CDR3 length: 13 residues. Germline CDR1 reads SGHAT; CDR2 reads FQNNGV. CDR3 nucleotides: TGTGCCAGCAGCTCGGCCCTTACCTATGGCTACACCTTC. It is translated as CASSSALTYGYTF. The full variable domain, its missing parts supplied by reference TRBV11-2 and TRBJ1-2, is EAGVAQSPRYKIIEKRQSVAFWCNPISGHATLYWYQQILGQGPKLLIQFQNNGVVDDSQLPKDRFSAERLKGVDSTLKIQPAKLEDSAVYLCASSSALTYGYTFGSGTRLTVV.

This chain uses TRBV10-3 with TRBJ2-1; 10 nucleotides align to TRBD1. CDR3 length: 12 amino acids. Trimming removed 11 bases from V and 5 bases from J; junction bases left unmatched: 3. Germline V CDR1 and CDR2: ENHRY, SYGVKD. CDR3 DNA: TGTGCCCCTGGACAGGGGGACAATGAGCAGTTCTTC. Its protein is CAPGQGDNEQFF.

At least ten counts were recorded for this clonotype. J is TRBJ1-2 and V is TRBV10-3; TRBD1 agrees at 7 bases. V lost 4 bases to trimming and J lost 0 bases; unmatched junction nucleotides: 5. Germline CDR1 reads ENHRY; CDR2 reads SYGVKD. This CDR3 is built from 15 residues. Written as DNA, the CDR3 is TGTGCCATCAGTGGTTGGGACAGAACTAACTATGGCTACACCTTC. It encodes CAISGWDRTNYGYTF.

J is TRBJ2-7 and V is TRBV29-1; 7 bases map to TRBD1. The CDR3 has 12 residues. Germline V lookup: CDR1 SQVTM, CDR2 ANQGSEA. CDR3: CSYGTATYEQYF. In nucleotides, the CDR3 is TGCAGTTACGGGACAGCTACCTACGAGCAGTACTTC.